These 14 T cell receptor beta chains were all obtained from the same sample, sequenced in a study of cytomegalovirus exposure and HLA in healthy donors. The PCR was carried out with 60 Vbeta primers and 13 Jbeta primers. Some clones are missing from TCRdb's copy, which holds only in-frame ones; the method was immunoSEQ multiplex PCR. This sample has more than 95,000 clones, with 60% to 85% found just once. Sequences were obtained from PBMCs. These receptors all come from a man in his fifties in good health and CMV-seropositive.

J is TRBJ2-3 and V is TRBV5-1, with a tentative D call TRBD2 (6 bases). This CDR3 contains 14 residues. Germline V gene sequence: CDR1 SGHRS, CDR2 YFSETQ. Trimming took off 1 base at V and 1 base at J, with 7 bases between the two ends. This chain's CDR3 is CASSLREGTDTQYF. The CDR3 nucleotides read TGCGCCAGCAGCTTGAGGGAGGGCACAGATACGCAGTATTTT.

V is TRBV5-5 and J is TRBJ2-7, with TRBD2 matching over 8 bases. Germline V gene lookup returns CDR1 SGHKS and CDR2 YYEKEE (reference sequence). Trimming cost V 4 bases and J 3 bases; bases outside gene matches: 12. The CDR3 loop spans 16 amino acids. CDR3 in DNA: TGTGCCAGCAGCCCTGGCGCCCGGGGGGGCAACTACGAGCAGTACTTC. Residues: CASSPGARGGNYEQYF.

The V and J genes are TRBV7-9 and TRBJ2-1; 12 bases fit TRBD2. Trimming at V came to 5 bases and at J to 5 bases, leaving 7 bases not matched to a gene. The length of the CDR3 is 16 residues. CDR1 is SEHNR and CDR2 is FQNEAQ in the germline V gene (reference sequence). In DNA, the CDR3 is TGTGCCAGCAGCCCCCGCCTAGCGGGGGGGAACAATGAGCAGTTCTTC. Translated: CASSPRLAGGNNEQFF.

The chain has TRBV6-6 and TRBJ2-7, with D unclear. Germline CDR1 is MNHNY and CDR2 is SVGAGI (reference sequence). V lost 11 bases and J 1 base, leaving 15 bases between the germline ends. This CDR3 is built from 13 residues. CDR3 amino acids: CASSQTGSYEQYF. CDR3 bases: TGTGCCTCGAGTCAGACGGGTTCCTACGAGCAGTACTTC.

This chain connects TRBV19 to TRBJ2-2; TRBD1 is a possible D gene (6 bases). This CDR3 has 19 residues. The ends were cut back, 5 bases at V and 4 bases at J, with 26 bases in the middle. Germline V gives CDR1 LNHDA, CDR2 SQIVND (reference sequence). The CDR3 loop is CASSPPSRMGAIGTGELFF. As DNA, the CDR3 is TGTGCCAGTAGTCCCCCCTCCCGTATGGGGGCGATTGGCACCGGGGAGCTGTTTTTT.

The chain carries TRBV2 and TRBJ2-3, with D maybe TRBD2 (6 bases). Trimming left V 7 bases short and J 8 bases short, with 19 bases between. The CDR3 consists of 14 residues. Germline V gives CDR1 SNHLY, CDR2 FYNNEI. As DNA, the CDR3 is TGTGCCAGCATGGGGGGAGCTGGGGGAAGTACGCAGTATTTT. Translation gives CASMGGAGGSTQYF.

J is TRBJ1-2 and V is TRBV7-9; TRBD1 agrees at 8 bases. From germline, CDR1 is SEHNR and CDR2 FQNEAQ (reference sequence). This CDR3 comprises 16 residues. V lost 5 bases to trimming and J lost 7 bases; unmatched junction nucleotides: 15. Here the CDR3 reads CASSPRGDRRSSGYTF. DNA of the CDR3: TGTGCCAGCAGCCCAAGAGGGGACAGGAGAAGCAGTGGCTACACCTTC.

The rearrangement joins TRBV7-2 to TRBJ2-7; maybe TRBD2 (6 bases). Trimming shortened V by 6 bases and J by 4 bases, and 10 bases separated the two germline ends. CDR1 and CDR2 (germline): SGHTA, FQGNSA. The CDR3 loop spans 12 amino acids. The CDR3 loop is CASSASGYEQYF. Here the CDR3 DNA reads TGTGCCAGCAGTGCAAGCGGGTACGAGCAGTACTTC.

The rearrangement links TRBV7-9 to TRBJ1-4; D might be TRBD1 (6 bases). CDR1 is SEHNR and CDR2 is FQNEAQ in the germline V gene (reference sequence). V was shortened by 10 bases and J by 4 bases, with 16 bases between the two germline ends. CDR3 size: 14 residues. CDR3 bases: TGTGCCATCGACGGCGGGGGCCTTAATGAAAAACTGTTTTTT. Amino acids: CAIDGGGLNEKLFF.

The V gene is TRBV30, the J gene TRBJ1-6; D gene uncertain. Germline assignment: CDR1 GTSNPN and CDR2 SVGIG (reference sequence). The CDR3 has 13 residues. Trimming shortened V by 2 bases and J by 7 bases, and 9 bases separated the two germline ends. This chain's CDR3 is CAWSRDLNSPLHF. CDR3 coding DNA: TGTGCCTGGAGTAGAGACTTGAATTCACCCCTCCACTTT.

The chain uses TRBV6-5 and TRBJ2-7, with 11 bases lining up with TRBD2. V trimming: 0 bases; J trimming: 2 bases; junction bases outside the gene matches: 0. Germline V gives CDR1 MNHEY, CDR2 SVGAGI. The CDR3 loop spans 15 amino acids. The CDR3 DNA sequence: TGTGCCAGCAGTTACTCGACTAGCGGGGCCTACGAGCAGTACTTC. Protein sequence: CASSYSTSGAYEQYF.

This rearrangement joins TRBV7-2 to TRBJ2-7; weak D call: TRBD2 (5 bases). CDR1 is SGHTA, CDR2 FQGNSA, per germline. Trimming took off 4 bases at V and 3 bases at J, with 13 bases between the two ends. This CDR3 is built from 14 residues. The CDR3 nucleotides are TGTGCCAGCAGCTCGACACGGGATATCTACGAGCAGTACTTC. It yields the protein CASSSTRDIYEQYF.

This chain connects TRBV6-5 to TRBJ1-2, with 8 bases fitting TRBD1. The CDR3 spans 14 residues. Germline assignment: CDR1 MNHEY and CDR2 SVGAGI. The V gene end was trimmed by 2 bases and the J gene end by 4 bases; junction bases not matched to a gene: 3. This CDR3 reads CASSYEGTGYGYTF. The CDR3 DNA reads as TGTGCCAGCAGTTACGAAGGGACAGGCTATGGCTACACCTTC.

This sequence joins TRBV5-8 and TRBJ2-5; no definite D call. The last part of the DNA fits TRBJ2-7 better; the J call may be wrong. CDR1 and CDR2 (germline): SGHTS, YDEGEE. The CDR3 spans 12 residues. Here the CDR3 DNA reads TGTGCCAGCAGCTCGAGCTCCTACGAGCAGTACTTC. This gives the protein CASSSSSYEQYF.